This passage covers 11 T cell receptor beta chains from one sample sequenced in a study of blood T cells in healthy people across ages. Together with a sample-barcoded 5' primer, a J-beta primer mix was included in a second PCR lasting about 7 to 11 cycles. TCRdb analysed the 5' RACE reads with MiXCR anew, one entry per CDR3 protein. The sample comprises roughly 800,000 distinct CDR3 sequences, nearly 60% of which are singletons, and approximately 23% rests with the top ten. Sequences were obtained from blood. These receptors came from a man between 25 and 39 years old in good health.

V is TRBV7-2 and J is TRBJ2-1; D remains ambiguous. This CDR3 region has 13 residues. Germline lookup yields CDR1 SGHTA and CDR2 FQGNSA. V was pared by 5 bases and J by 10 bases, with 15 bases between. The CDR3 sequence: CASSVSQVQEQFF. DNA of the CDR3: TGTGCCAGCAGCGTATCGCAGGTCCAAGAGCAGTTCTTC. Combining the CDR3 with reference TRBV7-2 and TRBJ2-1 gives the whole variable domain GAGVSQSPSNKVTEKGKDVELRCDPISGHTALYWYRQSLGQGLEFLIYFQGNSAPDKSGLPSDRFSAERTGGSVSTLTIQRTQQEDSAVYLCASSVSQVQEQFFGPGTRLTVL.

The chain recombines TRBV28 with TRBJ1-4, with 8 positions matching TRBD1. After removal of 2 bases from V and 7 bases from J, the junction contained 6 bases not matched to a gene. There are 15 residues in the CDR3. Per the germline V gene, CDR1 is MDHEN and CDR2 is SYDVKM. CDR3 bases: TGTGCCAGCAGTTTAAACCAGGGGGCCGGTGAAAAACTGTTTTTT. Protein sequence: CASSLNQGAGEKLFF.

This clonotype was picked up many times. The V call is TRBV11-2, the J call TRBJ2-7; no clear D. The V gene's germline CDR1 is SGHAT and CDR2 FQNNGV. Trimming stripped 5 bases from V and 5 bases from J, with 10 bases between. This CDR3 spans 12 amino acids. For the CDR3, the DNA is TGTGCCAGCAGCCTCCCCGGCCACGAGCAGTACTTC. Its translation is CASSLPGHEQYF.

The CDR3 spells CAGRDSSTDTQYF. CDR3 bases: TGTGCCGGCCGGGACAGCAGCACAGATACGCAGTATTTT. The chain carries TRBV6-6 and TRBJ2-3, with 7 bases aligning to TRBD1. This CDR3 is built from 13 residues. Per the germline V gene, CDR1 is MNHNY and CDR2 is SVGAGI (reference sequence). Germline trimming cut 11 bases from V and 0 bases from J; bases unmatched to any gene: 5.

The chain couples TRBV5-5 to TRBJ2-7; 7 bases are shared with TRBD1. Losses at the gene ends were 1 base for V and 2 bases for J; bases not matched to a gene: 15. This CDR3 region has 18 residues. Germline V lookup: CDR1 SGHKS, CDR2 YYEKEE (reference sequence). CDR3: CASSLQPGTAVTTYEQYF. The CDR3 DNA is TGTGCCAGCAGCTTGCAACCTGGGACAGCTGTTACAACCTACGAGCAGTACTTC.

The gene calls are TRBV7-2 and TRBJ2-5; TRBD2 matches 7 bases. V lost 5 bases to trimming and J lost 3 bases; unmatched junction nucleotides: 6. Per germline, CDR1 SGHTA and CDR2 FQGNSA. This CDR3 contains 14 residues. CDR3 DNA: TGTGCCAGCAGCACCGGGGGGACTAAAGAGACCCAGTACTTC. This gives the protein CASSTGGTKETQYF.

This clonotype was observed a single time. This CDR3 reads CASTRSPNSYEQYF. CDR3 coding DNA: TGTGCCAGCACCCGATCCCCAAACTCCTACGAGCAGTACTTC. V and J are TRBV25-1 and TRBJ2-7, with D hard to call. The CDR3 consists of 14 residues. The germline V and J ends were trimmed by 7 bases and 0 bases, with 13 bases remaining between them. Germline V gives CDR1 MGHDK, CDR2 SYGVNS.

The V and J genes are TRBV6-5 and TRBJ2-3; D not resolved. This CDR3 spans 14 amino acids. Germline values: CDR1 MNHEY, CDR2 SVGAGI. V was clipped by 0 bases and J by 4 bases, with 8 bases between them. The CDR3 loop reads CASSYSNWADTQYF. In DNA, the CDR3 is TGTGCCAGCAGTTACTCGAATTGGGCAGATACGCAGTATTTT.

On this clonotype: A read error may be the cause here, since a much bigger clone is one base away. The CDR3 here is CASSLWGSGRNSEQFF. The CDR3 DNA reads TGTGCCAGCTCCCTCTGGGGTAGCGGGAGAAACAGTGAGCAGTTCTTC. The V and J genes are TRBV12-3 or TRBV12-4 and TRBJ2-1; TRBD2 agrees at 9 bases. The CDR3 extends over 16 amino acids. V shed 8 bases, J shed 9 bases, and the junction held 17 bases outside the gene matches.

This clonotype was found a few times. CDR3 residues: CASTRPGANVLTF. For the CDR3, the DNA is TGCGCCAGCACTCGTCCTGGGGCCAACGTCCTGACTTTC. The chain is built from TRBV5-1 and TRBJ2-6; no clear D gene. Germline CDR1 SGHRS, CDR2 YFSETQ. The CDR3 covers 13 residues. V was pared by 6 bases and J by 2 bases, with 6 bases between.

A single count supports this clonotype. The chain has TRBV9 and TRBJ2-2; the D is unclear. The CDR3 loop spans 17 amino acids. Germline V gene lookup returns CDR1 SGDLS and CDR2 YYNGEE. Trimming stripped 0 bases from V and 0 bases from J, with 12 bases between. The CDR3 spells CASSVAANPSNTGELFF. As DNA, the CDR3 is TGTGCCAGCAGCGTAGCTGCAAACCCCTCGAACACCGGGGAGCTGTTTTTT.